The entry that follows covers one T cell receptor (beta chain) sequence. CDR3 length: 15 amino acids. Germline CDR1 MNHEY, CDR2 SVGAGI. Trimming removed 4 bases from V and 5 bases from J, with 17 bases in between. This sample was taken from a study of blood T cell repertoires in COVID-19. Profiled with immunoSEQ multiplex PCR; TCRdb holds only in-frame clones, not every one. The table shows about 370,000 clones, with 75% to 90% occurring only once. The sequence was obtained from a man younger than 35 who had recovered from COVID-19. The chain employs TRBV6-5 and TRBJ1-2; D is possibly TRBD1 (5 bases). The sequencing input was PBMCs or T cells enriched from blood (not recorded which). CDR3 bases: TGTGCCAGCAGTTTTACCGTTGACCAGGGTTATGGCTACACCTTC. Translation: CASSFTVDQGYGYTF.